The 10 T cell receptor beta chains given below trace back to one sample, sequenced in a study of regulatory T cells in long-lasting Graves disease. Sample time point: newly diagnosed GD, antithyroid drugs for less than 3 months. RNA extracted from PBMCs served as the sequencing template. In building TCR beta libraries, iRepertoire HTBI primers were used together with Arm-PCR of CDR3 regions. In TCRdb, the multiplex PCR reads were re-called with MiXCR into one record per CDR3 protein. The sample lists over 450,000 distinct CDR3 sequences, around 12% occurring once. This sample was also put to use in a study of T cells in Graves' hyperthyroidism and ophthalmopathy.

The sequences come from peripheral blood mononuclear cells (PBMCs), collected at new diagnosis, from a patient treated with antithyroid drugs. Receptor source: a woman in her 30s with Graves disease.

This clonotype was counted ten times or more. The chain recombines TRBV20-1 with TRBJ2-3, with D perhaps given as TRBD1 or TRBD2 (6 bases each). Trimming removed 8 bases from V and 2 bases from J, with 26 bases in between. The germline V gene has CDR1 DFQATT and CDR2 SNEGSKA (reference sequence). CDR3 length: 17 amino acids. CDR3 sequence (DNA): TGCAGTCCTCAGAGGGGGGAGCTACCCCGAAACACAGATACGCAGTATTTT. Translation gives CSPQRGELPRNTDTQYF.

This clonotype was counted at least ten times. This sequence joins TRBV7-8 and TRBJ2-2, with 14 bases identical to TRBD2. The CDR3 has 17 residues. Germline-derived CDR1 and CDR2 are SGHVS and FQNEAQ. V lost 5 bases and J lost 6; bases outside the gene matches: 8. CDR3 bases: TGTGCCAGCAGCGCGACTAGCGGGAGGGCCTCGTCCGGGGAGCTGTTTTTT. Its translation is CASSATSGRASSGELFF.

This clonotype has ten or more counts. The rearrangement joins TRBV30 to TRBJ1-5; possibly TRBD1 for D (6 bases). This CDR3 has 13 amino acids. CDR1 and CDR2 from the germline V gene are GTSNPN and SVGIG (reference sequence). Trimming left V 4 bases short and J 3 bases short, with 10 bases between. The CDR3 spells CAWTQGSNQPQHF. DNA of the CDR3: TGTGCCTGGACACAGGGCTCCAATCAGCCCCAGCATTTT.

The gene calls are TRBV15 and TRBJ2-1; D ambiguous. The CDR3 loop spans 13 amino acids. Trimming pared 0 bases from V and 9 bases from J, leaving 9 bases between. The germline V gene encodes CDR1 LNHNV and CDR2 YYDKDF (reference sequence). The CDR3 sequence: CATSRDVAGEQFF. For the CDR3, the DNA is TGTGCCACCAGCAGAGATGTCGCCGGTGAGCAGTTCTTC. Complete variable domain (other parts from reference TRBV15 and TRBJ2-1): DAMVIQNPRYQVTQFGKPVTLSCSQTLNHNVMYWYQQKSSQAPKLLFHYYDKDFNNEADTPDNFQSRRPNTSFCFLDIRSPGLGDTAMYLCATSRDVAGEQFFGPGTRLTVL.

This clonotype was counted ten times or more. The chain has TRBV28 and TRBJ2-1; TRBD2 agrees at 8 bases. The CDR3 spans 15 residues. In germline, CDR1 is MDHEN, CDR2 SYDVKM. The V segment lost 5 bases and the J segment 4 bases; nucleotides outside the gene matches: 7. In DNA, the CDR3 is TGTGCCAGCAGTCCAATAGCGGGAATTTACAATGAGCAGTTCTTC. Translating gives CASSPIAGIYNEQFF.

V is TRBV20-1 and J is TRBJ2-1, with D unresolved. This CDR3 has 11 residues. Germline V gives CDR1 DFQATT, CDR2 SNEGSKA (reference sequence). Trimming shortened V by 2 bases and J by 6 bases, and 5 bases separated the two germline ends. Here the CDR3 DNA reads TGCAGTGCTAGAAAGGTCAATGAGCAGTTCTTC. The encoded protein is CSARKVNEQFF.

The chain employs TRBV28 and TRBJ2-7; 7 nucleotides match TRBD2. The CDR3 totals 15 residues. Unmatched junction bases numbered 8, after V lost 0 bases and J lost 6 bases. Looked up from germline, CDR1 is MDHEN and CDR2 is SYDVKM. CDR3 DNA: TGTGCCAGCAGTTTATGGCGGGAGAGACTTGGCGAGCAGTACTTC. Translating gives CASSLWRERLGEQYF.

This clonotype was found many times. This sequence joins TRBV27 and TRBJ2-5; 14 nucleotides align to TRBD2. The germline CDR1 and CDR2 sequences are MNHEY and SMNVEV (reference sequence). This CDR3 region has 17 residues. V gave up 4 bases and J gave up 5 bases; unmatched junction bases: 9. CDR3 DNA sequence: TGTGCCAGCAGTTCGGGACTAGCGGGAGTCAGTGCCGAGACCCAGTACTTC. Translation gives CASSSGLAGVSAETQYF.

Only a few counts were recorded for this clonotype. CDR3 in DNA: TGTGCCAGCAGCTTACGGGAGGGGGAACAGACCCAGTACTTC. Translating it yields CASSLREGEQTQYF. The chain links TRBV7-7 to TRBJ2-5, with 8 bases that match TRBD2. V lost 2 bases and J lost 6; bases outside the gene matches: 5. Germline lookup yields CDR1 SSHAT and CDR2 FNYEAQ (reference sequence). This CDR3 is 14 amino acids long. Complete variable domain (other parts from reference TRBV7-7 and TRBJ2-5): GAGVSQSPRYKVTKRGQDVTLRCDPISSHATLYWYQQALGQGPEFLTYFNYEAQPDKSGLPSDRFSAERPEGSISTLTIQRTEQRDSAMYRCASSLREGEQTQYFGPGTRLLVL.

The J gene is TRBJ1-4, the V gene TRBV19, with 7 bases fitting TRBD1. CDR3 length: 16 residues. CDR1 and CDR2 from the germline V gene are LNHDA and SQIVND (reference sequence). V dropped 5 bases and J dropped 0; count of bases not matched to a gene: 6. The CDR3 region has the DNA TGTGCCAGTAGTGTCCGCGGGACAGCAACTAATGAAAAACTGTTTTTT. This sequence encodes CASSVRGTATNEKLFF.